The 6 T cell receptor beta chains below were found in one sample sequenced in a study of OX40 agonist ivuxolimab in advanced cancers. Using immunoSEQ multiplex PCR, the repertoire was profiled, and TCRdb retains in-frame clones only, with some absent. The sample lists approximately 100,000 clones; around 90% were seen once. The sample here was CD4+ or CD8+ T cells sorted from blood, taken in a trial of the OX40 agonist ivuxolimab. Every receptor here comes from an adult with an advanced solid tumor such as melanoma, head and neck, liver or kidney cancer.

This clone was recorded only once. The chain joins TRBV6-6 to TRBJ1-3; possibly TRBD1 for D (5 bases). This CDR3 comprises 15 residues. The V gene's germline CDR1 is MNHNY and CDR2 SVGAGI (reference sequence). Trimming stripped 2 bases from V and 4 bases from J, with 12 bases between. CDR3 in amino acids: CASSYPGRGGNTIYF. The CDR3 DNA reads as TGTGCCAGCAGTTACCCGGGGCGCGGGGGAAACACCATATATTTT.

This clone was counted a few times. The J gene is TRBJ2-6, the V gene TRBV19, with D unclear. Germline V gives CDR1 LNHDA, CDR2 SQIVND (reference sequence). V lost 5 bases and J lost 2, with 7 bases in between. The CDR3 runs 14 residues. The DNA for the CDR3 is TGTGCCAGTAGTCAGGACGCTGGGGCCAACGTCCTGACTTTC. Translating gives CASSQDAGANVLTF.

This sequence joins TRBV28 and TRBJ2-1; TRBD2 aligns across 9 bases. V lost 5 bases and J lost 7; bases outside the gene matches: 12. Germline V gene data show CDR1 as MDHEN and CDR2 as SYDVKM. The CDR3 length is 16 residues. CDR3 nucleotides: TGTGCCAGCAGTGGATCTGGACTAGCGCGTCCTAATGAGCAGTTCTTC. It is translated as CASSGSGLARPNEQFF.

The chain joins TRBV28 to TRBJ1-2; D remains unclear. This CDR3 contains 15 residues. CDR1 MDHEN and CDR2 SYDVKM come from the germline V gene. V gave up 5 bases and J gave up 4 bases, with 17 bases separating them. The CDR3 region has the DNA TGTGCCAGCAGTCCCCCCCCTGGGAGGGCCTATGGCTACACCTTC. This codes for CASSPPPGRAYGYTF.

The chain has TRBV27 and TRBJ2-1; weak D call: TRBD2 (5 bases). Trimming removed 1 base from V and 7 bases from J, with 20 bases in between. Germline V gene lookup returns CDR1 MNHEY and CDR2 SMNVEV (reference sequence). The CDR3 extends over 17 amino acids. CDR3 protein: CASSLFPPPSNRNEQFF. CDR3 sequence (DNA): TGTGCCAGCAGTTTATTCCCCCCCCCTAGCAATCGGAATGAGCAGTTCTTC.

The chain recombines TRBV28 with TRBJ1-1, with D unresolved. The germline V gene has CDR1 MDHEN and CDR2 SYDVKM. CDR3 length: 13 amino acids. V dropped 6 bases and J dropped 0 bases, with 8 bases sitting between them. CDR3 in DNA: TGTGCCAGCAGGCTGGATATGAACACTGAAGCTTTCTTT. It codes for CASRLDMNTEAFF.